The rows below give T cell receptor beta chains drawn from one sample of a study of technical replicates of blood from four donors. Measured with immunoSEQ multiplex PCR; TCRdb has only the in-frame clones, and not every one. The repertoire holds roughly 100,000 clones, with approximately 95% as singletons. The source material was T cells isolated from PBMCs. Receptors were obtained from a human donor in good health. Each CDR3 is given without its conserved first and last residue.

CDR3	V
ASSPYQGNTEAF	TRBV11-3
ASSPPAGWGVNTEAF	TRBV19
ATHLGGGGGTEAF	TRBV19
ASGTGPNQPQH	TRBV19
ASSPEGSYEQY	TRBV7-8
ASSSGTTFYNEQF	TRBV7-3
ASSERVAGGRREQF	TRBV2
ASSLDVTRTGEQY	TRBV11-3
ASTRLAGGSYEQY	TRBV7-6
ASTRSAGGRWAKNIQY	TRBV23-1
ASSLEDEQF	TRBV28
AIPGQGSDTQY	TRBV28
ASSLEVRGVEQY	TRBV11-2
ASPAGTGELF	TRBV7-9
AISESQVSSYEQY	TRBV10-3
ASSQDRGRQLNTEAF	TRBV4-1
ASSLALGGSGQY	TRBV7-9
ASNPWGVGYGYT	TRBV10-1
ASSLYNRGRRYEQY	TRBV7-9
AWSVATDTQY	TRBV30
ASSLGRFSYTEAF	TRBV7-9
ASSQTGTSGFGTDTQY	TRBV4-1
ASSLASGGSGNTIY	TRBV5-6
ANLGGAITEAF	TRBV25-1
ASSVEPGMQY	TRBV9
ASSVADSSSYEQY	TRBV9
ASSQSCDRAYEQY	TRBV23-1
ASSEVAGPHEQY	TRBV6-1
ASSITSANEQF	TRBV19
AIYFRTGTDYGYT	TRBV28
AWRILPDTQY	TRBV30
ASSEPGRGRAGANVLT	TRBV6-1
ASTTGGLNYGYT	TRBV6-1
ASSFTGALEQY	TRBV27
ASSHLAESSYEQY	TRBV4-2
ASSLQGAGSSYNEQF	TRBV7-8
ASINSEDTQY	TRBV5-4
ASSTLAGGGDTQY	TRBV6-1
ATSSWAGKWTNYGYT	TRBV19
ASSLSSGSYNEQF	TRBV10-1
ASSQPDIFYEQY	TRBV4-2
ASSLEEALWAF	TRBV7-9
ASREDRDGGYT	TRBV25-1
SVLPGQLGGYT	TRBV29-1
ASSYSRTSGSEQY	TRBV6-5
ASSLLGDRYYPEAF	TRBV4-2
ASSSDSSSYEQY	TRBV19
ASRKRGQGPGTEAF	TRBV12-2
ASSEDVSGGTEAF	TRBV2
ASGLARGREKLF	TRBV12-5
ASRMGGYEQY	TRBV11-2
ASSLAGELF	TRBV5-1
ATGRQTDSETQY	TRBV19
ASSLETDIYGYT	TRBV5-1
ASSTHERGEQF	TRBV9
ASSLGPGGNYGYT	TRBV13
ASRSAATDTQY	TRBV9
ASSLDSGGYGYT	TRBV7-9
ASSSPRDSQETQY	TRBV6-5